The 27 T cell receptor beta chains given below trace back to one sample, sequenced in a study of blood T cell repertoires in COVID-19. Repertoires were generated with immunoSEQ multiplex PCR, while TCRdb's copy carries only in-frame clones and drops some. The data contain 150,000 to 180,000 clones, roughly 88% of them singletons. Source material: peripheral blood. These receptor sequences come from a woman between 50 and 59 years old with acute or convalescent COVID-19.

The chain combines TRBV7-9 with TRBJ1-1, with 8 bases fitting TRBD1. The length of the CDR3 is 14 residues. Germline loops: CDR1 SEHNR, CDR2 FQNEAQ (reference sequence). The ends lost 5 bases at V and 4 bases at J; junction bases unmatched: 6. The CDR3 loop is CASSNLDRGTEAFF. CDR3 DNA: TGTGCCAGCAGCAATCTCGACAGGGGCACTGAAGCTTTCTTT.

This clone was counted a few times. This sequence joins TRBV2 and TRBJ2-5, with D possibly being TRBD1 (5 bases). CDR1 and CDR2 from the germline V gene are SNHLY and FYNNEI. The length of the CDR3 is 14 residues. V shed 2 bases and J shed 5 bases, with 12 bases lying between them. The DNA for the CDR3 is TGTGCCAGCAGTGAACGGCAGGGATGGGAGACCCAGTACTTC. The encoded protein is CASSERQGWETQYF.

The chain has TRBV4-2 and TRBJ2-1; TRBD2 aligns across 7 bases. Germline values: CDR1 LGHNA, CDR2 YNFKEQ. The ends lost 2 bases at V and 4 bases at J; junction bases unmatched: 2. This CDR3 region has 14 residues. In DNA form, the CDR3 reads TGTGCCAGCAGCCAATCGGGGGGATACAATGAGCAGTTCTTC. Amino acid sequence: CASSQSGGYNEQFF.

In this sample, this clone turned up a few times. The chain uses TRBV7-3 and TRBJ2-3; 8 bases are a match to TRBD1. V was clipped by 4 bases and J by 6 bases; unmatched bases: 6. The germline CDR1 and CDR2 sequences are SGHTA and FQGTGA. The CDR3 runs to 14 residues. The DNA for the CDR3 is TGTGCCAGCAGCTCCGGGGACAGGCCGGATACGCAGTATTTT. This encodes CASSSGDRPDTQYF.

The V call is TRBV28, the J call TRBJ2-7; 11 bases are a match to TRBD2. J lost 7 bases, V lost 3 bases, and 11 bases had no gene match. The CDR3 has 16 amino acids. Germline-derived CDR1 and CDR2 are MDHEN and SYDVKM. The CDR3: CASSLTFSGGAEEQYF. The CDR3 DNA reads TGTGCCAGCAGTTTGACCTTTAGCGGGGGGGCGGAGGAGCAGTACTTC.

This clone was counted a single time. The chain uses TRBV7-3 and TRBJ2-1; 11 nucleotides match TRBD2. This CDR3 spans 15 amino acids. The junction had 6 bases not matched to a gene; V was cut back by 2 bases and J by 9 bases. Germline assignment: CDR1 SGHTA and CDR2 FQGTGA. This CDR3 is CASSLELAGAGEQFF. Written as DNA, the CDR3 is TGTGCCAGCAGCTTAGAACTAGCGGGAGCTGGTGAGCAGTTCTTC. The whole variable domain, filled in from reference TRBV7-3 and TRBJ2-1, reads GAGVSQTPSNKVTEKGKYVELRCDPISGHTALYWYRQSLGQGPEFLIYFQGTGAADDSGLPNDRFFAVRPEGSVSTLKIQRTERGDSAVYLCASSLELAGAGEQFFGPGTRLTVL.

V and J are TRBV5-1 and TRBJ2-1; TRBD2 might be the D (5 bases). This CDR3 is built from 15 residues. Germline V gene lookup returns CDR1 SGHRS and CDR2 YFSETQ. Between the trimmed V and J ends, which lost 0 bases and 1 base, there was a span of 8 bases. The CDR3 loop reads CASSLDGESYNEQFF. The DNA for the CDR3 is TGCGCCAGCAGCTTGGACGGGGAATCCTACAATGAGCAGTTCTTC. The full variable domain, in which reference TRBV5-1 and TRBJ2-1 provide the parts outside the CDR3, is KAGVTQTPRYLIKTRGQQVTLSCSPISGHRSVSWYQQTPGQGLQFLFEYFSETQRNKGNFPGRFSGRQFSNSRSEMNVSTLELGDSALYLCASSLDGESYNEQFFGPGTRLTVL.

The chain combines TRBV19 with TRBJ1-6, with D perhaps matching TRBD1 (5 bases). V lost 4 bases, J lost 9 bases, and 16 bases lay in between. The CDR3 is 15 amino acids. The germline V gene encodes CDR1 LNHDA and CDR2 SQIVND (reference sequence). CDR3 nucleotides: TGTGCCAGTAGTACTGGACAAGTAGTAAGTTCACCCCTCCACTTT. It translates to CASSTGQVVSSPLHF.

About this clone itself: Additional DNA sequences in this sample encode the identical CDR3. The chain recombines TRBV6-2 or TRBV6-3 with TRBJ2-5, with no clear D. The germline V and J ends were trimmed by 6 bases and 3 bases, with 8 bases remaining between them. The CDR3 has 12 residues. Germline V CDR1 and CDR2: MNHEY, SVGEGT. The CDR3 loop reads CASSPTEETQYF. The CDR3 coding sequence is TGTGCCAGCAGCCCCACGGAAGAGACCCAGTACTTC.

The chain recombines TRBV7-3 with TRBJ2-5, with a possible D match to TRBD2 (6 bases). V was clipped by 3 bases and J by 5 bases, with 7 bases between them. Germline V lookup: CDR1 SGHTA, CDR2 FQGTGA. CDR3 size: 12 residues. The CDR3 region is CASSLAGETQYF. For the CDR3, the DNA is TGTGCCAGCAGCTTGGCGGGGGAGACCCAGTACTTC.

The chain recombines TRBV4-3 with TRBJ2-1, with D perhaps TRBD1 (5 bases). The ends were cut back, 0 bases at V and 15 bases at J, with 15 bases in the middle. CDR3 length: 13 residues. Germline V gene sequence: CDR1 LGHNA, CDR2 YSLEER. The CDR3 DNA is TGCGCCAGCAGCCAAGAACGGGCTAGGGGCTTGTTCTTC. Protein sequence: CASSQERARGLFF.

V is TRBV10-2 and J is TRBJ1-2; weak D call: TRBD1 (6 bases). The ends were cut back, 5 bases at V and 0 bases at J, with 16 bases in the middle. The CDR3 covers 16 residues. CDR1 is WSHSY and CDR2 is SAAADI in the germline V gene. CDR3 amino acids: CASSRGGETTNYGYTF. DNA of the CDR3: TGCGCCAGCAGTAGGGGGGGAGAGACTACTAACTATGGCTACACCTTC.

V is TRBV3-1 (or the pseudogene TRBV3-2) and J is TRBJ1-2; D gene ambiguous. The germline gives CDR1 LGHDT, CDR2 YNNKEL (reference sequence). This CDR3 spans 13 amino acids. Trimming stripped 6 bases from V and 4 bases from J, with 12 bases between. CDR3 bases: TGTGCCAGCAGTGACGCTGGGCTCTATGGCTACACCTTC. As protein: CASSDAGLYGYTF.

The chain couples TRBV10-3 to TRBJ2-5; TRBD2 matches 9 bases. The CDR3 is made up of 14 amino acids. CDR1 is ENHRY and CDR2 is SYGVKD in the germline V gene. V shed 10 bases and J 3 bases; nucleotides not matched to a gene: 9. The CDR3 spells CATVAGAQKETQYF. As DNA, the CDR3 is TGTGCCACGGTAGCGGGAGCGCAAAAAGAGACCCAGTACTTC.

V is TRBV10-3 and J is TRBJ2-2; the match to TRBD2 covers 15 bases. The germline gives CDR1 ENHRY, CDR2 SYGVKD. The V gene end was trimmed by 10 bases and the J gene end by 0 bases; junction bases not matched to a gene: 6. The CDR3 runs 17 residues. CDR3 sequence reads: CANSGTSGGSNTGELFF. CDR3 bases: TGTGCCAACTCCGGGACTAGCGGGGGGTCGAACACCGGGGAGCTGTTTTTT.

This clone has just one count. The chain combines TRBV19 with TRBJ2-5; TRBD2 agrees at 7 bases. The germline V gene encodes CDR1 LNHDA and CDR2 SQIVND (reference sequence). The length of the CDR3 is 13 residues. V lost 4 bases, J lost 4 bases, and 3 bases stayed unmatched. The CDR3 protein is CASSSGGGETQYF. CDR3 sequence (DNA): TGTGCCAGTAGTAGCGGGGGAGGAGAGACCCAGTACTTC.

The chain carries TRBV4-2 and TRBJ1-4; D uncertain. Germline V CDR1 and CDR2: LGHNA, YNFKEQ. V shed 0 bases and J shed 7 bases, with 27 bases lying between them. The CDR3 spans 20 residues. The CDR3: CASSQDPGLGREMAVEKLFF. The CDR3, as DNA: TGTGCCAGCAGCCAAGATCCGGGTCTGGGTAGGGAGATGGCGGTTGAAAAACTGTTTTTT.

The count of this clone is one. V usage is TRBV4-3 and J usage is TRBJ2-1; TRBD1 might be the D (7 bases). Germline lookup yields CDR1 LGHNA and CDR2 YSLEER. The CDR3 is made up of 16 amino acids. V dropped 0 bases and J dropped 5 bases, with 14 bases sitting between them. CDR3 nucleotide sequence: TGCGCCAGCAGCCAAGATGGAGGGGGCACACACAATGAGCAGTTCTTC. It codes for CASSQDGGGTHNEQFF.

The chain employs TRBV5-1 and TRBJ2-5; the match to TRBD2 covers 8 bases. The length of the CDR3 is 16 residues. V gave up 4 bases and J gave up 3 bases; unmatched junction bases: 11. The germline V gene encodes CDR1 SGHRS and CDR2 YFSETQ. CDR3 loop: CASSPGGGTVKETQYF. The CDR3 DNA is TGCGCCAGCAGCCCGGGCGGGGGGACGGTAAAAGAGACCCAGTACTTC.

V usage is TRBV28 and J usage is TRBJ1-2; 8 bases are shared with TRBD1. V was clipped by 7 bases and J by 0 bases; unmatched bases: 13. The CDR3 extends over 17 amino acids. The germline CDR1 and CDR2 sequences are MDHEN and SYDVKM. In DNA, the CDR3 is TGTGCCAGCACCTACGGGGGGACAGGTACAACTAACTATGGCTACACCTTC. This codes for CASTYGGTGTTNYGYTF.

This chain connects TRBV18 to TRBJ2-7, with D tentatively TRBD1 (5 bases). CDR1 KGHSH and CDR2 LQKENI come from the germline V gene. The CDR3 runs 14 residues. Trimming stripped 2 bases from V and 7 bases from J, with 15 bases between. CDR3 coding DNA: TGTGCCAGCTCACCATCGCCCCAGGGTGGAGAGCAGTACTTC. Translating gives CASSPSPQGGEQYF.

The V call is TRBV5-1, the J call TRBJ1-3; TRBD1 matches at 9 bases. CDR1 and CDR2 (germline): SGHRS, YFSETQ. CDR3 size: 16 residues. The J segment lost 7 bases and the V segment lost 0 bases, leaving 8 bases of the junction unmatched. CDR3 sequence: CASSLAWTGVGNTIYF. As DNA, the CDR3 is TGCGCCAGCAGCTTGGCATGGACAGGGGTCGGGAACACCATATATTTT. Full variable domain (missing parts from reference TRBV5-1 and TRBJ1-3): KAGVTQTPRYLIKTRGQQVTLSCSPISGHRSVSWYQQTPGQGLQFLFEYFSETQRNKGNFPGRFSGRQFSNSRSEMNVSTLELGDSALYLCASSLAWTGVGNTIYFGEGSWLTVV.

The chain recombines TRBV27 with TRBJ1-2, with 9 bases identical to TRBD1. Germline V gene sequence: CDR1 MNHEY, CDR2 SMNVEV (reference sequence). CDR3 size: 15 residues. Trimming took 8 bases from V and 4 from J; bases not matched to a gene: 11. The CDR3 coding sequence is TGTGCCAGCGGCATGGGGGGACAGGGCCTCTATGGCTACACCTTC. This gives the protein CASGMGGQGLYGYTF.

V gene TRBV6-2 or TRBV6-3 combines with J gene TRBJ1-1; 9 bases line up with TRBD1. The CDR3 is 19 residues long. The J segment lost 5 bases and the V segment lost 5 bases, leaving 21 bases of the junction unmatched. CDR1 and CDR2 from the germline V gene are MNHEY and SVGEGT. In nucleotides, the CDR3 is TGTGCCAGCAGTACACCGGGACAGGGAATAATTGGCCGGGGGACTGAAGCTTTCTTT. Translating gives CASSTPGQGIIGRGTEAFF.

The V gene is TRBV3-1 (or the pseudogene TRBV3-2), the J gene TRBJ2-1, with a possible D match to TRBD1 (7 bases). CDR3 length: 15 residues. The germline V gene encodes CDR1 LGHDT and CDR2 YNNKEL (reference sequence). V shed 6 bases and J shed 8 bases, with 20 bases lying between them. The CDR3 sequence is CASRRTGGVVDEQFF. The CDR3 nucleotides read TGTGCCAGCAGGCGGACAGGCGGGGTAGTCGATGAGCAGTTCTTC.

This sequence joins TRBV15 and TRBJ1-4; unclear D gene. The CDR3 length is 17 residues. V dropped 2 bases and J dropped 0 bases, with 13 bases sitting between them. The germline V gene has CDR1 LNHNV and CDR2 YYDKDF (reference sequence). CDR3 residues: CATSRPPHQATNEKLFF. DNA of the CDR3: TGTGCCACCAGCAGACCACCTCACCAGGCAACTAATGAAAAACTGTTTTTT.

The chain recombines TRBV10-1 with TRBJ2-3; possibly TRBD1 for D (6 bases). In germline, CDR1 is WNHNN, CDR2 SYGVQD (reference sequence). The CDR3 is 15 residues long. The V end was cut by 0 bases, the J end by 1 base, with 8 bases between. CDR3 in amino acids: CASSESPGGTDTQYF. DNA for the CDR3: TGCGCCAGCAGTGAGTCTCCAGGGGGCACAGATACGCAGTATTTT.